The T cell receptor beta chain under discussion was sequenced for a study of shared clonotypes between healthy human individuals. Remarks on this clone: Other nucleotide sequences from this sample produce the same CDR3.

In the source study's methods: Filtering differed, since immunoSEQ gave only junction sequences and no quality scores. Sequencing was performed with immunoSEQ multiplex PCR; in TCRdb, only in-frame clones are kept and a portion is missing. V, J and clone size derive from that table, while D and trimming were established from the DNA sequence. The sample holds roughly 1 million clones, about 76% seen once. Germline assignment: CDR1 SGHAT and CDR2 FQNNGV. The CDR3 runs to 13 residues. Trimming took off 5 bases at V and 1 base at J, with 8 bases between the two ends. The V and J genes are TRBV11-2 and TRBJ1-1, with D possibly TRBD1 on 5 matching bases. The sequence was obtained from a man in his late teens or twenties in good health. The sequenced sample consisted of memory CD4+ T cells sorted from blood. Subset of the sample: CD45RA-negative fraction. CDR3 nucleotides: TGTGCCAGCAGCCGACAGCCGAACACTGAAGCTTTCTTT. It translates to CASSRQPNTEAFF.